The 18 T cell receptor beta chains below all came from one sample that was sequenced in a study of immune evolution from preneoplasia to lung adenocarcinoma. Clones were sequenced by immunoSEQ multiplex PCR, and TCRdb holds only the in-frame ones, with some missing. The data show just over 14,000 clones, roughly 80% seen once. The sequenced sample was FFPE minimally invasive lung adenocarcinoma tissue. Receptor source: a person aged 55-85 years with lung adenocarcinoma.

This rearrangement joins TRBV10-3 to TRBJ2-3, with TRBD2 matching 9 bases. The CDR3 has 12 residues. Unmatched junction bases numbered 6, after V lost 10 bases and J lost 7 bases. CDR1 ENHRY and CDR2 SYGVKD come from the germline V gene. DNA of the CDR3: TGTGCCACCCGGACTAGCGACAATACGCAGTATTTT. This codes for CATRTSDNTQYF.

CDR3 region: CASRQGTGAENTQYF. The CDR3 DNA is TGTGCCAGCAGACAAGGGACAGGGGCGGAAAATACGCAGTATTTT. The rearrangement joins TRBV2 to TRBJ2-3, with 10 bases lining up with TRBD1. This CDR3 spans 15 amino acids. The trim removed 6 bases at V and 7 bases at J, leaving 10 bases unmatched. The V gene's germline CDR1 is SNHLY and CDR2 FYNNEI.

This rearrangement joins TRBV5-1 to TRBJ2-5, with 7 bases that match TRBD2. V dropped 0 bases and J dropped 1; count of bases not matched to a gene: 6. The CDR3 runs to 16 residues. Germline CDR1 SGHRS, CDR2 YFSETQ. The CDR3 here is CASSLVGGGTQETQYF. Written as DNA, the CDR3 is TGCGCCAGCAGCTTGGTAGGCGGGGGAACCCAAGAGACCCAGTACTTC.

As DNA, the CDR3 is TGTGCCAGCAGTGGGTACGAGCAGTACTTC. Protein product: CASSGYEQYF. The rearrangement links TRBV2 to TRBJ2-7; no clear D gene. The V end was cut by 4 bases, the J end by 4 bases, with 2 bases between. The germline V gene encodes CDR1 SNHLY and CDR2 FYNNEI. The CDR3 has 10 amino acids.

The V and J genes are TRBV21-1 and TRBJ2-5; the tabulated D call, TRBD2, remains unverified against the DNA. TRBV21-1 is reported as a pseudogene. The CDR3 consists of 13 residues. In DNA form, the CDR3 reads TGTGCCAGCAGAGAGCTGAGTCAAGAGACCCAGTACTTC. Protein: CASRELSQETQYF.

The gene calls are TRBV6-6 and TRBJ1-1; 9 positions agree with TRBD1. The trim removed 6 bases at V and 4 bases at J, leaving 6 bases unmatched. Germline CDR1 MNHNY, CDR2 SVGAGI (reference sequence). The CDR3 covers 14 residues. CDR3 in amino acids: CASRPQGASTEAFF. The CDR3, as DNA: TGTGCCAGCAGGCCACAGGGGGCGAGCACTGAAGCTTTCTTT.

CDR3 coding DNA: TGTGCCTGGAATGTAGTTGGCAATGAGCAGTTCTTC. Its translation: CAWNVVGNEQFF. The chain carries TRBV30 and TRBJ2-1; D is unresolved. Germline-derived CDR1 and CDR2 are GTSNPN and SVGIG (reference sequence). V shed 4 bases and J shed 6 bases, with 10 bases lying between them. The CDR3 covers 12 residues. The full variable domain, its missing parts supplied by reference TRBV30 and TRBJ2-1, is SQTIHQWPATLVQPVGSPLSLECTVEGTSNPNLYWYRQAAGRGLQLLFYSVGIGQISSEVPQNLSASRPQDRQFILSSKKLLLSDSGFYLCAWNVVGNEQFFGPGTRLTVL.

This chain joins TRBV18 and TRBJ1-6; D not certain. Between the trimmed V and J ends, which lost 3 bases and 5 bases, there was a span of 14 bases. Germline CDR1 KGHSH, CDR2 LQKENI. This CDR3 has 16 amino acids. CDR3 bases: TGTGCCAGCTCACCGAGTTTGACACTTGATAATTCACCCCTCCACTTT. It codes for CASSPSLTLDNSPLHF.

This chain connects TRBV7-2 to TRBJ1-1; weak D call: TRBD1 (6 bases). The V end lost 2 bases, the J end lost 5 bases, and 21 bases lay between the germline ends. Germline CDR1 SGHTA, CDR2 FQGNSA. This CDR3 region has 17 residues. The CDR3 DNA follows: TGTGCCAGCAGCTTATACCCCGTTGGACAGTGGAGTACTGAAGCTTTCTTT. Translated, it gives CASSLYPVGQWSTEAFF. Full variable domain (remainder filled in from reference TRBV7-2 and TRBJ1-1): GAGVSQSPSNKVTEKGKDVELRCDPISGHTALYWYRQSLGQGLEFLIYFQGNSAPDKSGLPSDRFSAERTGGSVSTLTIQRTQQEDSAVYLCASSLYPVGQWSTEAFFGQGTRLTVV.

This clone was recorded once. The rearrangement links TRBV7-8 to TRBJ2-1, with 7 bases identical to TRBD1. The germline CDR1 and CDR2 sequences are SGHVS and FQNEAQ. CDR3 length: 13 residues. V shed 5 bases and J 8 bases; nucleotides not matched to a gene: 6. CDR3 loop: CASSRTQGDEQFF. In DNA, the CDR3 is TGTGCCAGCAGCCGGACCCAGGGGGATGAGCAGTTCTTC.

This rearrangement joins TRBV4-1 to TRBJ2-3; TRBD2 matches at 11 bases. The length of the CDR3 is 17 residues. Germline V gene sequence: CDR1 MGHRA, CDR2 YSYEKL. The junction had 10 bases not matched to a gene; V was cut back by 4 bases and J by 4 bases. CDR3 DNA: TGCGCCAGCAGCCCCCTAGGATTAGCGGGAGGGGCAGATACGCAGTATTTT. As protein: CASSPLGLAGGADTQYF.

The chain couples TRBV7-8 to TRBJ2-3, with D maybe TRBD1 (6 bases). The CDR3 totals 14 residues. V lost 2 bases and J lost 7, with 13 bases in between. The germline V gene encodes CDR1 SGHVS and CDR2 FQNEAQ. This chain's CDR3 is CASSLITGQNTQYF. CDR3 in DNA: TGTGCCAGCAGCTTAATTACAGGGCAAAATACGCAGTATTTT.

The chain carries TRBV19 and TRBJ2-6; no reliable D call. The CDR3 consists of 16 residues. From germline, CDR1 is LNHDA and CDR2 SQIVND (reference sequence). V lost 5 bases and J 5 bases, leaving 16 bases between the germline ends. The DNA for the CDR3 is TGTGCCAGTAGTCGCAAATCACAAAGTCGGGCCAACGTCCTGACTTTC. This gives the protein CASSRKSQSRANVLTF. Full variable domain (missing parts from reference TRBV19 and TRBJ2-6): DGGITQSPKYLFRKEGQNVTLSCEQNLNHDAMYWYRQDPGQGLRLIYYSQIVNDFQKGDIAEGYSVSREKKESFPLTVTSAQKNPTAFYLCASSRKSQSRANVLTFGAGSRLTVL.

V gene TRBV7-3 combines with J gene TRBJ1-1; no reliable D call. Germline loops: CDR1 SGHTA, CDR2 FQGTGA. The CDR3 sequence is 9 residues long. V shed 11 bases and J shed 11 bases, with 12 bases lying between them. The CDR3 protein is CAGQRWAFF. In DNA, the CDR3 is TGTGCCGGCCAAAGGTGGGCTTTCTTT.

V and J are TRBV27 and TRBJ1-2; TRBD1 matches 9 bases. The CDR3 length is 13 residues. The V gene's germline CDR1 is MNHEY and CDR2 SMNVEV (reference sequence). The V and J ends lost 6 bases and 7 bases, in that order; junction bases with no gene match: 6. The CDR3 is CASSLGQGIGYTF. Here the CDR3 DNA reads TGTGCCAGCAGCCTCGGACAGGGGATTGGCTACACCTTC.

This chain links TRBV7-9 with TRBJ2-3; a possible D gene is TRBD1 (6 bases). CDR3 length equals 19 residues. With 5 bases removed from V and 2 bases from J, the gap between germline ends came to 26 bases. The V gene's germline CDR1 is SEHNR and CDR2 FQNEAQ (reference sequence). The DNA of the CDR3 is TGTGCCAGCAGCCCAATATCGGACAGACTTAAAGGGTACACAGATACGCAGTATTTT. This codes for CASSPISDRLKGYTDTQYF.

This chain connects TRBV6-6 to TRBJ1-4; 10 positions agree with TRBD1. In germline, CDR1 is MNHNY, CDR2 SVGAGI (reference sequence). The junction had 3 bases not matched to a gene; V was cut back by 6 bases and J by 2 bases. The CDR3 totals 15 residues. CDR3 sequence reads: CASRPTGGTNEKLFF. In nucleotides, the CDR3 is TGTGCCAGCAGGCCGACAGGGGGCACTAATGAAAAACTGTTTTTT.

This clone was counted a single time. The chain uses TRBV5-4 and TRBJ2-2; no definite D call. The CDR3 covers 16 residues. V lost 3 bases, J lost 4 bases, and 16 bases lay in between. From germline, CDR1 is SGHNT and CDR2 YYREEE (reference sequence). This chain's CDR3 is CASSSLGAVATGELFF. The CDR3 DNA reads TGTGCCAGCAGCTCTCTTGGCGCAGTTGCCACCGGGGAGCTGTTTTTT.